These 14 T cell receptor beta chains were sequenced from one sample in a study of identical twins. Each CDR3 protein is one row after TCRdb ran MiXCR on the 5' RACE reads. The table lists a few hundred thousand distinct CDR3 sequences, around 18% of them singletons. The material sequenced was naive T cells sorted from blood. The receptors stem from a man between 50 and 59 years old in good health.

The rearrangement joins TRBV20-1 to TRBJ2-5; 11 nucleotides line up with TRBD2. The CDR3 extends over 18 amino acids. The J segment lost 7 bases and the V segment lost 3 bases, leaving 19 bases of the junction unmatched. Looked up from germline, CDR1 is DFQATT and CDR2 is SNEGSKA (reference sequence). In DNA form, the CDR3 reads TGCAGTGCTAGCCCCGCGTTGGTACTAGCGGGGGAATTGGTGACCCAGTACTTC. It is translated as CSASPALVLAGELVTQYF.

The chain carries TRBV29-1 and TRBJ2-3, with 7 bases lining up with TRBD2. The CDR3 is 13 amino acids. Germline CDR1 is SQVTM and CDR2 is ANQGSEA. The ends lost 6 bases at V and 2 bases at J; junction bases unmatched: 5. CDR3 coding DNA: TGCAGCGTAAGCGGGAAATACACAGATACGCAGTATTTT. Protein: CSVSGKYTDTQYF.

This clonotype was seen repeatedly, ten times or more. The J gene is TRBJ2-1, the V gene TRBV20-1; 9 bases map to TRBD2. The CDR3 length is 13 residues. The V gene's germline CDR1 is DFQATT and CDR2 SNEGSKA (reference sequence). V gave up 8 bases and J gave up 7 bases; unmatched junction bases: 9. The CDR3 loop is CSPPLAGYNEQFF. DNA for the CDR3: TGCAGTCCTCCTCTAGCGGGATATAATGAGCAGTTCTTC.

This clonotype was picked up a small number of times. The gene calls are TRBV5-1 and TRBJ2-3, with 13 nucleotides matching TRBD2. This CDR3 is 18 amino acids long. CDR1 is SGHRS, CDR2 YFSETQ, per germline. The junction had 10 bases not matched to a gene; V was cut back by 5 bases and J by 1 base. The CDR3 loop is CASRKPGLAGSGTDTQYF. The CDR3 nucleotides are TGCGCCAGCAGAAAACCGGGACTAGCGGGAAGCGGCACAGATACGCAGTATTTT.

The J gene is TRBJ2-3, the V gene TRBV6-6; the D gene is possibly TRBD2 (5 bases). CDR1 is MNHNY and CDR2 is SVGAGI in the germline V gene (reference sequence). The ends were cut back, 7 bases at V and 6 bases at J, with 11 bases in the middle. The CDR3 loop spans 12 amino acids. CDR3 bases: TGTGCCAGCACCCGGCCGGGGGATACGCAGTATTTT. Amino acids: CASTRPGDTQYF.

With respect to this clonotype: A much bigger clone sits one base away, suggesting this may be a read error. The chain combines TRBV27 with TRBJ2-7; TRBD2 matches at 11 bases. This CDR3 has 15 residues. Looked up from germline, CDR1 is MNHEY and CDR2 is SMNVEV (reference sequence). CDR3 DNA sequence: TGTACCAGCAGTTATGGGACTAGCGGCTCCTACGAGCAGTACTTC. This encodes CTSSYGTSGSYEQYF.

This clonotype has a count of ten or more. The V and J genes are TRBV29-1 and TRBJ2-1, with D possibly matching TRBD1 (6 bases). V shed 6 bases and J shed 1 base, with 19 bases lying between them. Germline CDR1 and CDR2: SQVTM and ANQGSEA. CDR3 length equals 16 residues. The CDR3: CSVADGVRGSYNEQFF. As DNA, the CDR3 is TGCAGCGTAGCCGACGGCGTGAGGGGGTCCTACAATGAGCAGTTCTTC.

This sequence joins TRBV20-1 and TRBJ2-3; TRBD1 matches at 9 bases. Looked up from germline, CDR1 is DFQATT and CDR2 is SNEGSKA (reference sequence). The CDR3 consists of 16 residues. The V segment lost 5 bases and the J segment 2 bases; nucleotides outside the gene matches: 11. CDR3 coding DNA: TGCAGTGCTTTCCTCACAGGGACAGGGCACACAGATACGCAGTATTTT. Its translation is CSAFLTGTGHTDTQYF.

The rearrangement links TRBV3-1 to TRBJ2-7; D ambiguous. The V gene lost 4 bases and the J gene lost 5 bases, with 12 bases spanning the gap. This CDR3 is built from 13 residues. CDR1 is LGHDT and CDR2 is YNNKEL in the germline V gene (reference sequence). DNA for the CDR3: TGTGCCAGCAGCCCATCCCTGAGAGACGAGCAGTACTTC. Its protein product is CASSPSLRDEQYF.

The rearrangement links TRBV20-1 to TRBJ2-7; D gene uncertain. Trimming shortened V by 5 bases and J by 0 bases, and 14 bases separated the two germline ends. CDR3 length: 14 residues. Germline CDR1 reads DFQATT; CDR2 reads SNEGSKA (reference sequence). CDR3 loop: CSASASQDSYEQYF. CDR3 nucleotides: TGCAGTGCTTCCGCCTCACAAGACTCCTACGAGCAGTACTTC.

The rearrangement links TRBV28 to TRBJ1-5, with D uncertain. The CDR3 has 14 residues. From germline, CDR1 is MDHEN and CDR2 SYDVKM. The V and J ends lost 1 base and 7 bases respectively, with 11 bases between them. Here the CDR3 reads CASSLSSGLQPQHF. DNA for the CDR3: TGTGCCAGCAGTTTATCCAGTGGGCTCCAGCCCCAGCATTTT.

V is TRBV10-3 and J is TRBJ2-1; D may be TRBD2 (6 bases). V lost 8 bases to trimming and J lost 6 bases, with 14 bases between them. Germline V CDR1 and CDR2: ENHRY, SYGVKD. The CDR3 has 13 amino acids. CDR3 amino acids: CAIGTGVSNEQFF. The CDR3 nucleotides read TGTGCCATCGGAACGGGGGTCAGCAATGAGCAGTTCTTC.

This clonotype was recorded many times. The V call is TRBV30, the J call TRBJ2-1; D uncertain. The CDR3 length is 12 residues. The germline V gene has CDR1 GTSNPN and CDR2 SVGIG (reference sequence). Trimming left V 1 base short and J 3 bases short, with 4 bases between. The CDR3 DNA sequence: TGTGCCTGGAGTGCGGGCTACAATGAGCAGTTCTTC. Translation: CAWSAGYNEQFF.

In this sample, this clonotype turned up a few times. The chain joins TRBV30 to TRBJ2-7; the D gene could be TRBD1 or TRBD2 (5 bases each). The germline V gene encodes CDR1 GTSNPN and CDR2 SVGIG (reference sequence). V lost 1 base and J lost 6, with 10 bases in between. This CDR3 has 12 amino acids. The chain's CDR3 is CAWSERGREQYF. The CDR3 bases are TGTGCCTGGAGTGAACGGGGACGCGAGCAGTACTTC.